Shown below are 27 T cell receptor beta chains from a single sample sequenced in a study of blood T cell repertoires in COVID-19. TCRdb's copy holds only in-frame clones and misses some; the assay was immunoSEQ multiplex PCR. The sample holds more than 150,000 clones, around nine tenths seen once. Material for sequencing was peripheral blood. Source of these receptors: a woman aged 70-85 years with acute or convalescent COVID-19.

The chain uses TRBV5-1 and TRBJ2-7, with D maybe TRBD1 (6 bases). Germline V lookup: CDR1 SGHRS, CDR2 YFSETQ. This CDR3 has 13 residues. V was pared by 2 bases and J by 3 bases, with 9 bases between. CDR3: CASSFPGDYEQYF. The CDR3 DNA reads as TGCGCCAGCAGCTTTCCAGGGGACTACGAGCAGTACTTC.

The rearrangement joins TRBV18 to TRBJ2-3; 9 positions agree with TRBD2. The CDR3 is made up of 17 amino acids. Trimming at V came to 3 bases and at J to 2 bases, leaving 9 bases not matched to a gene. Germline V gives CDR1 KGHSH, CDR2 LQKENI. DNA of the CDR3: TGTGCCAGCTCACCGTTCTTGAGCGGGGGGTACACAGATACGCAGTATTTT. Translating it yields CASSPFLSGGYTDTQYF.

This chain uses TRBV25-1 with TRBJ1-2, with TRBD1 matching 8 bases. Germline V CDR1 and CDR2: MGHDK, SYGVNS. This CDR3 has 18 residues. V dropped 3 bases and J dropped 6; count of bases not matched to a gene: 18. The DNA for the CDR3 is TGTGCCAGCAGTGATTTCAGGGACAGGAGGGTTTCTTTGCATGGCTACACCTTC. It specifies CASSDFRDRRVSLHGYTF.

The rearrangement uses TRBV2 and TRBJ1-6; possible D gene TRBD1, 5 bases. In germline, CDR1 is SNHLY, CDR2 FYNNEI. The ends were cut back, 4 bases at V and 6 bases at J, with 16 bases in the middle. The CDR3 totals 16 residues. CDR3 sequence reads: CASSGGGGPRNSPLHF. DNA for the CDR3: TGTGCCAGCAGTGGGGGGGGAGGTCCCCGTAATTCACCCCTCCACTTT. The full variable domain, its missing parts supplied by reference TRBV2 and TRBJ1-6, is EPEVTQTPSHQVTQMGQEVILRCVPISNHLYFYWYRQILGQKVEFLVSFYNNEISEKSEIFDDQFSVERPDGSNFTLKIRSTKLEDSAMYFCASSGGGGPRNSPLHFGNGTRLTVT.

The J gene is TRBJ2-3, the V gene TRBV5-6; 9 bases fit TRBD2. V dropped 4 bases and J dropped 4; count of bases not matched to a gene: 7. CDR1 and CDR2 from the germline V gene are SGHDT and YYEEEE. The CDR3 covers 15 residues. The CDR3 loop reads CASSRKRGVADTQYF. DNA for the CDR3: TGTGCCAGCAGCAGAAAGCGGGGGGTAGCAGATACGCAGTATTTT.

The rearrangement links TRBV6-2 or TRBV6-3 to TRBJ2-3, with D perhaps matching TRBD2 (6 bases). This CDR3 is built from 16 residues. Germline loops: CDR1 MNHEY, CDR2 SVGEGT. V dropped 0 bases and J dropped 0 bases, with 10 bases sitting between them. This CDR3 reads CASSYSRDSSTDTQYF. Here the CDR3 DNA reads TGTGCCAGCAGTTACTCGAGGGACTCCAGCACAGATACGCAGTATTTT.

The CDR3 reads CASSAARDTREAFF. CDR3 coding DNA: TGTGCCAGCAGTGCCGCCCGGGACACCAGGGAAGCTTTCTTT. The gene calls are TRBV25-1 and TRBJ1-1; a weak D match, TRBD1 (6 bases). Germline V gene lookup returns CDR1 MGHDK and CDR2 SYGVNS. V dropped 4 bases and J dropped 8 bases, with 17 bases sitting between them. This CDR3 region has 14 residues.

The chain is built from TRBV6-2 or TRBV6-3 and TRBJ1-4; 7 bases align to TRBD1. The CDR3 spans 15 residues. J gave up 8 bases and V 1 base, and 7 bases lay outside the gene matches. CDR1 is MNHEY, CDR2 SVGEGT, per germline. CDR3 coding DNA: TGTGCCAGCAGTTACTACAGGGGCGGAGTGGAAAAACTGTTTTTT. Its protein is CASSYYRGGVEKLFF.

The gene calls are TRBV21-1 and TRBJ2-7; TRBD2, as called in the table, went unchecked against the DNA. TRBV21-1 is described as a pseudogene. The CDR3 is 16 amino acids. The CDR3 here is CASSKAVRGGLNEQYF. In DNA, the CDR3 is TGTGCCAGCAGCAAAGCGGTGCGGGGGGGCCTTAACGAGCAGTACTTC.

The chain has TRBV14 and TRBJ1-1; D possibly corresponds to TRBD1 (6 bases). Germline CDR1 SGHDN, CDR2 FVKESK. CDR3 length: 14 residues. With 0 bases removed from V and 4 bases from J, the gap between germline ends came to 9 bases. Written as DNA, the CDR3 is TGTGCCAGCAGCCAAGACCAGGGGTTCACTGAAGCTTTCTTT. It codes for CASSQDQGFTEAFF.

The rearrangement uses TRBV5-1 and TRBJ2-1, with 11 bases aligning to TRBD2. The junction had 12 bases not matched to a gene; V was cut back by 4 bases and J by 6 bases. Germline CDR1 and CDR2: SGHRS and YFSETQ. The CDR3 has 17 amino acids. The CDR3 reads CASSRLMTSGAVNEQFF. The CDR3 DNA is TGCGCCAGCAGCCGTCTAATGACTAGCGGGGCGGTCAATGAGCAGTTCTTC.

The V and J genes are TRBV4-1 and TRBJ2-1; 8 bases match TRBD2. After removal of 7 bases from V and 3 bases from J, the junction contained 8 bases not matched to a gene. The CDR3 totals 15 residues. In germline, CDR1 is MGHRA, CDR2 YSYEKL. The CDR3 DNA reads TGCGCCAGCACTCCGGGGGGGGGAGTCTACAATGAGCAGTTCTTC. It yields the protein CASTPGGGVYNEQFF.

J is TRBJ1-2 and V is TRBV24-1; TRBD1 aligns across 8 bases. V shed 0 bases and J 5 bases; nucleotides not matched to a gene: 4. The CDR3 covers 15 residues. Germline CDR1 is KGHDR and CDR2 is SFDVKD. In nucleotides, the CDR3 is TGTGCCACCAGTGATTTGGACAGGGGAGGGTATGGCTACACCTTC. Amino acid sequence: CATSDLDRGGYGYTF.

The V and J genes are TRBV29-1 and TRBJ1-2; D remains unclear. The germline V gene encodes CDR1 SQVTM and CDR2 ANQGSEA. V was cut by 6 bases and J by 1 base, with 9 bases left in between. The CDR3 consists of 12 residues. This CDR3 is CSVQHLNYGYTF. In nucleotides, the CDR3 is TGCAGCGTCCAACACCTTAACTATGGCTACACCTTC.

This rearrangement joins TRBV27 to TRBJ1-2; 7 bases fit TRBD1. CDR3 size: 16 residues. V dropped 5 bases and J dropped 6; count of bases not matched to a gene: 15. Germline V gene sequence: CDR1 MNHEY, CDR2 SMNVEV (reference sequence). CDR3 bases: TGTGCCAGCAGTCCGGTACAGGGGAGAGCTTTTGATGGCTACACCTTC. This translates into CASSPVQGRAFDGYTF.

V gene TRBV6-5 combines with J gene TRBJ2-7; 9 bases match TRBD2. CDR1 is MNHEY, CDR2 SVGAGI, per germline. This CDR3 is built from 16 residues. V trimming: 0 bases; J trimming: 2 bases; junction bases outside the gene matches: 5. Here the CDR3 reads CASSYSGSGGPYEQYV. The CDR3 nucleotides are TGTGCCAGCAGTTACTCGGGTAGCGGGGGCCCCTACGAGCAGTACGTC.

The chain uses TRBV5-1 and TRBJ1-4, with D perhaps matching TRBD1 (5 bases). The CDR3 is 14 amino acids. Germline CDR1 SGHRS, CDR2 YFSETQ. V lost 4 bases and J lost 5, with 12 bases in between. The CDR3 bases are TGCGCCAGCAGCCGGGGCGGGGAGAATGAAAAACTGTTTTTT. Its translation: CASSRGGENEKLFF. The full variable domain, in which reference TRBV5-1 and TRBJ1-4 provide the parts outside the CDR3, is KAGVTQTPRYLIKTRGQQVTLSCSPISGHRSVSWYQQTPGQGLQFLFEYFSETQRNKGNFPGRFSGRQFSNSRSEMNVSTLELGDSALYLCASSRGGENEKLFFGSGTQLSVL.

This sequence joins TRBV18 and TRBJ1-1; 7 bases line up with TRBD1. CDR1 is KGHSH and CDR2 is LQKENI in the germline V gene. Trimming cost V 3 bases and J 3 bases; bases outside gene matches: 13. The CDR3 spans 17 residues. The CDR3: CASSPATGSTGDTEAFF. The CDR3 DNA follows: TGTGCCAGCTCACCCGCGACAGGGTCGACGGGGGACACTGAAGCTTTCTTT.

The chain uses TRBV5-1 and TRBJ2-2; weak D call: TRBD1 (6 bases). V lost 0 bases to trimming and J lost 3 bases, with 12 bases between them. This CDR3 is built from 16 residues. The germline V gene encodes CDR1 SGHRS and CDR2 YFSETQ. The DNA for the CDR3 is TGCGCCAGCAGCTTGGTCGCAGGGGTGGACACCGGGGAGCTGTTTTTT. The encoded protein is CASSLVAGVDTGELFF.

The V and J genes are TRBV10-2 and TRBJ2-5, with 10 bases lining up with TRBD1. Unmatched junction bases numbered 11, after V lost 5 bases and J lost 5 bases. CDR1 is WSHSY, CDR2 SAAADI, per germline. The CDR3 length is 16 residues. The chain's CDR3 is CASSPPGQGVGETQYF. In DNA form, the CDR3 reads TGCGCCAGCAGTCCTCCCGGACAGGGGGTCGGGGAGACCCAGTACTTC.

The chain recombines TRBV18 with TRBJ2-3; 10 bases map to TRBD2. This CDR3 contains 18 residues. Germline-derived CDR1 and CDR2 are KGHSH and LQKENI. V trimming: 1 base; J trimming: 3 bases; junction bases outside the gene matches: 10. CDR3 coding DNA: TGTGCCAGCTCACCACTTGGGCTAGCGGGGGTCCCAACAGATACGCAGTATTTT. Protein product: CASSPLGLAGVPTDTQYF.

V gene TRBV27 combines with J gene TRBJ1-2; TRBD1 matches 7 bases. The CDR3 runs to 15 residues. V shed 5 bases and J 4 bases; nucleotides not matched to a gene: 10. CDR1 is MNHEY, CDR2 SMNVEV, per germline (reference sequence). DNA for the CDR3: TGTGCCAGCAGTATCAGTGACAGGGAGGCCTATGGCTACACCTTC. Protein product: CASSISDREAYGYTF.

The chain couples TRBV30 to TRBJ1-3, with D uncertain. CDR3 length: 14 amino acids. Trimming shortened V by 3 bases and J by 7 bases, and 16 bases separated the two germline ends. Looked up from germline, CDR1 is GTSNPN and CDR2 is SVGIG (reference sequence). The CDR3 sequence is CAWSNNLWRNTIYF. The CDR3 DNA is TGTGCCTGGAGCAACAACCTCTGGAGGAACACCATATATTTT.

V is TRBV27 and J is TRBJ2-1; 13 nucleotides agree with TRBD2. This CDR3 has 15 amino acids. J lost 9 bases, V lost 5 bases, and 7 bases had no gene match. Germline loops: CDR1 MNHEY, CDR2 SMNVEV (reference sequence). Written as DNA, the CDR3 is TGTGCCAGCAGTGTTAGGACTAGCGGGGGTCGTGAGCAGTTCTTC. Its translation: CASSVRTSGGREQFF.

The CDR3 reads CASSLGLAGGPSTGELFF. DNA of the CDR3: TGTGCCAGCAGCCTCGGACTAGCGGGGGGCCCGAGCACCGGGGAGCTGTTTTTT. This chain links TRBV9 with TRBJ2-2; 14 bases are shared with TRBD2. In germline, CDR1 is SGDLS, CDR2 YYNGEE. CDR3 size: 18 residues. V dropped 4 bases and J dropped 4; count of bases not matched to a gene: 9.

The V gene is TRBV19, the J gene TRBJ1-5, with D maybe TRBD1 (6 bases). This CDR3 contains 15 residues. The germline V and J ends were trimmed by 4 bases and 0 bases, with 10 bases remaining between them. Germline V gene lookup returns CDR1 LNHDA and CDR2 SQIVND (reference sequence). CDR3 sequence: CASSTRTVSNQPQHF. The CDR3 DNA reads as TGTGCCAGTAGTACCCGGACAGTTAGCAATCAGCCCCAGCATTTT.

The chain recombines TRBV9 with TRBJ1-6, with D maybe TRBD1 (5 bases). Germline V CDR1 and CDR2: SGDLS, YYNGEE. The CDR3 covers 16 residues. Trimming took 4 bases from V and 9 from J, leaving 20 bases between them. In DNA form, the CDR3 reads TGTGCCAGCAGCCCATCCGCAAACCGGGGGAGTTCACCCCTCCACTTT. Protein product: CASSPSANRGSSPLHF.